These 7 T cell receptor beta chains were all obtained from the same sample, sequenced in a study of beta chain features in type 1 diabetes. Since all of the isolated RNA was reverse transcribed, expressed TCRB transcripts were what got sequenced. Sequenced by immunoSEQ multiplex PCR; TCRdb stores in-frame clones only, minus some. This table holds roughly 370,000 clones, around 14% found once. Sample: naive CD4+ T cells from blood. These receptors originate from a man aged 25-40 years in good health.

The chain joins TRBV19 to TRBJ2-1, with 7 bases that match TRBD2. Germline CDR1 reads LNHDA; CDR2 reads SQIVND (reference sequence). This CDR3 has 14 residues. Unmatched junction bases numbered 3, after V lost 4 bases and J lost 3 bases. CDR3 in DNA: TGTGCCAGTAGTACGGCTAGCGGCTACAATGAGCAGTTCTTC. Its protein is CASSTASGYNEQFF. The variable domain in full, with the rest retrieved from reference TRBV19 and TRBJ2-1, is DGGITQSPKYLFRKEGQNVTLSCEQNLNHDAMYWYRQDPGQGLRLIYYSQIVNDFQKGDIAEGYSVSREKKESFPLTVTSAQKNPTAFYLCASSTASGYNEQFFGPGTRLTVL.

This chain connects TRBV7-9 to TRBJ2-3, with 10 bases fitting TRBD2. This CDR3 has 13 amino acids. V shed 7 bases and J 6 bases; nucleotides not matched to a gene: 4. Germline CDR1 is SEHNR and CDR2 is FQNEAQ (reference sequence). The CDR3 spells CASTPGLADTQYF. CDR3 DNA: TGTGCCAGCACCCCGGGACTAGCGGATACGCAGTATTTT.

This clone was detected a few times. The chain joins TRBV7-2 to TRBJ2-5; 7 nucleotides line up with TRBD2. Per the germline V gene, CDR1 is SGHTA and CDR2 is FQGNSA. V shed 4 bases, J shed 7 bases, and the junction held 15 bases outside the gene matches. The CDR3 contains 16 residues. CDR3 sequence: CASSSGSGAPTGTQYF. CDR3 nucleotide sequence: TGTGCCAGCAGCTCGGGCAGCGGGGCCCCTACGGGGACCCAGTACTTC.

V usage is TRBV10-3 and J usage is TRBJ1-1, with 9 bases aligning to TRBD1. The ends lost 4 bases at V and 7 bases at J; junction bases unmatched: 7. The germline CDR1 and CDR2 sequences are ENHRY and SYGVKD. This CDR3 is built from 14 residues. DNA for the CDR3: TGTGCCATCAGTGGGGACAGGGAGATTGGTGAAGCTTTCTTT. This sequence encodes CAISGDREIGEAFF.

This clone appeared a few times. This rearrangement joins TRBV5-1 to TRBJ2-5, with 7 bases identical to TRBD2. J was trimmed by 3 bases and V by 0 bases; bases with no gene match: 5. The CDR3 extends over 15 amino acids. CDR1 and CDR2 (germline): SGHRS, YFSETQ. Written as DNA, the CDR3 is TGCGCCAGCAGCTTGGCCAAGCTAGCGGAAGAGACCCAGTACTTC. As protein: CASSLAKLAEETQYF.

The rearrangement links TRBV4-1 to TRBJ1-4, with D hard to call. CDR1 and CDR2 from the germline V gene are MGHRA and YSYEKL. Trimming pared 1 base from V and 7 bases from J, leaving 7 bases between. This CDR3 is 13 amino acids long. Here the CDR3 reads CASSQVSGEKLFF. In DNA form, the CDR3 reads TGCGCCAGCAGCCAAGTTTCGGGTGAAAAACTGTTTTTT.

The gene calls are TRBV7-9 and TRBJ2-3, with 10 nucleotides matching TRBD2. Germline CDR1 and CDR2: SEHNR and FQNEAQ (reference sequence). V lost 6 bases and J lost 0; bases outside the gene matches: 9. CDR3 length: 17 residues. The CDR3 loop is CASSSSGGTPSTDTQYF. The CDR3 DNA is TGTGCCAGCAGTTCTAGCGGGGGTACTCCTAGCACAGATACGCAGTATTTT.